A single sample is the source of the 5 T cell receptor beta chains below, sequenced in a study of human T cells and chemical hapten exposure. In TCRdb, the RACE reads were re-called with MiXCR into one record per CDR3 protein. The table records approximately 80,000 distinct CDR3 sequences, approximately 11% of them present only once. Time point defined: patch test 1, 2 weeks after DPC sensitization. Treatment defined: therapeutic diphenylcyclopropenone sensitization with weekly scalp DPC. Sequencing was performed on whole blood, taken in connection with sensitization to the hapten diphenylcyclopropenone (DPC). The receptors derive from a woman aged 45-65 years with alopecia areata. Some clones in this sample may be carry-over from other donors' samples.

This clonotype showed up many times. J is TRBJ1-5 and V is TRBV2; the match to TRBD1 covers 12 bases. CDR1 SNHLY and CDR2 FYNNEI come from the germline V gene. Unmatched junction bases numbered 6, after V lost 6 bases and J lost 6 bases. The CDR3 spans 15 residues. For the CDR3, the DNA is TGTGCCAGCAGCGGCGGGACAGGGGGCACTCAGCCCCAGCATTTT. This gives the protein CASSGGTGGTQPQHF.

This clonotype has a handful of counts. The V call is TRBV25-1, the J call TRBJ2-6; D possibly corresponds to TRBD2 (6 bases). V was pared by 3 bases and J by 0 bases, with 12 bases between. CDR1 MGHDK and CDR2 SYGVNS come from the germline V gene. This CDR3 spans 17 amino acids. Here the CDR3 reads CASSDSSGRSGANVLTF. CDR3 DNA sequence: TGTGCCAGCAGTGACAGTAGCGGACGCTCTGGGGCCAACGTCCTGACTTTC.

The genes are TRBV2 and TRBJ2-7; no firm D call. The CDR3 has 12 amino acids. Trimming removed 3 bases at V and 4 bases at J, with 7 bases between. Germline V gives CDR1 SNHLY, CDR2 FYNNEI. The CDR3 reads CASSDRSYEQYF. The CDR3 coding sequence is TGTGCCAGCAGTGACAGGTCTTACGAGCAGTACTTC.

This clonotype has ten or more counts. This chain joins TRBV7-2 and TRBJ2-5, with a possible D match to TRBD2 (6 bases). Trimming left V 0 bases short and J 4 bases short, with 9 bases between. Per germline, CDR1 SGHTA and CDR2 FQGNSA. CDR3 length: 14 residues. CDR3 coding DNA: TGTGCCAGCAGCTTAGCGGGGGGATTAGAGACCCAGTACTTC. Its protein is CASSLAGGLETQYF.

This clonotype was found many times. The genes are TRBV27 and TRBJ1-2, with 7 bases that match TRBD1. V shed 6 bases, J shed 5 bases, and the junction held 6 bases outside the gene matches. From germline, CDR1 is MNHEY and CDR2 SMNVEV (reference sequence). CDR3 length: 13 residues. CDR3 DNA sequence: TGTGCCAGCAGGAACAGGGGCTGGTATGGCTACACCTTC. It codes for CASRNRGWYGYTF.